This T cell receptor (beta chain) was sequenced during a study of shared clonotypes between healthy human individuals. Whole-study context: Each donor had three CD4 naive, three CD4 memory, two CD8 naive and one CD8 memory plate.

Terminally differentiated effector memory CD45RA+ cells were excluded from the naive CD8 cells, which were CD45RO-negative and positively selected for CCR7. V dropped 5 bases and J dropped 3 bases, with 17 bases sitting between them. The CDR3 covers 15 residues. Germline CDR1 is MDHEN and CDR2 is SYDVKM. Points from the study as a whole: Larger richness was generally estimated for naive than memory subsets. Across a few donors, naive CD4 shared 5% to 6.5%, naive CD8 under 4%, memory CD4 roughly 2.5%, memory CD8 roughly 0.37%.

Sequencing used immunoSEQ multiplex PCR; TCRdb keeps in-frame clones, though not all of them. The sample consists of some 740,000 clones, about 91% of them appearing once. Concerning this clone itself: Its antigen is as yet unknown.

This receptor was identified in a man aged 25-45 years in good health. V gene TRBV28 combines with J gene TRBJ2-7; tentative D call: TRBD1 (6 bases). Sample: naive CD8+ T cells sorted from blood. CDR3 residues: CASSPPSTGFYEQYF. The CDR3 bases are TGTGCCAGCAGTCCCCCTTCGACAGGATTCTACGAGCAGTACTTC. The variable domain in full, with the rest retrieved from reference TRBV28 and TRBJ2-7, is DVKVTQSSRYLVKRTGEKVFLECVQDMDHENMFWYRQDPGLGLRLIYFSYDVKMKEKGDIPEGYSVSREKKERFSLILESASTNQTSMYLCASSPPSTGFYEQYFGPGTRLTVT.